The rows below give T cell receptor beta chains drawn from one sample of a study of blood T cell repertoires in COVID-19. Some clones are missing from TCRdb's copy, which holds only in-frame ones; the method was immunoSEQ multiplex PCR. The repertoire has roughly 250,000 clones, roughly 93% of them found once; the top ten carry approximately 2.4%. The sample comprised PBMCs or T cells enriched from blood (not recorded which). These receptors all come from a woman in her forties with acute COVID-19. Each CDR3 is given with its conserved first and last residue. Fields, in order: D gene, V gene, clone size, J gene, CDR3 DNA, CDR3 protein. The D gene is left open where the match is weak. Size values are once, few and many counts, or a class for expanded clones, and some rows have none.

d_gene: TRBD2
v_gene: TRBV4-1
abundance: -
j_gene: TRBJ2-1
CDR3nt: TGCGCCAGCAGCCAAAGGGAGTCTAGCGGGTGGGGCAATGAGCAGTTCTTC
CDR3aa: CASSQRESSGWGNEQFF

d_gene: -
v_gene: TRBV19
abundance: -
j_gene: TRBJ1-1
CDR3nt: TGTGCCAGTAGTGAAACCACAGGGATCGCTGAAGCTTTCTTT
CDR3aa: CASSETTGIAEAFF

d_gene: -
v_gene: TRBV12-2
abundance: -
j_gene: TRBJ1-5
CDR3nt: TGTGCAAGTCGCTTAGGAGAGGGACAGGCTAATCAGCCCCAGCATTTT
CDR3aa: CASRLGEGQANQPQHF

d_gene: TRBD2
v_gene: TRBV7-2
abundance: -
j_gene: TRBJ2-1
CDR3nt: TGTGCCAGCAGTCGAAGCGGGGGAACCGTCTGGGGGCAGTTCTTC
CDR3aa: CASSRSGGTVWGQFF

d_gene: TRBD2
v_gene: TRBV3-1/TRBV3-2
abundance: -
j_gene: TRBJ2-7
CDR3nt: TGTGCCAGCAGCCAAGCGGGGGGGCCCTACGAGCAGTACTTC
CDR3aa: CASSQAGGPYEQYF

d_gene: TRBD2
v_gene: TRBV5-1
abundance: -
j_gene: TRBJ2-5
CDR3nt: TGCGCCAGCAGCTTGGATGGGACTAGCACAGAGACCCAGTACTTC
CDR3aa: CASSLDGTSTETQYF

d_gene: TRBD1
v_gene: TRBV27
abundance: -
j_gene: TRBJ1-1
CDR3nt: TGTGCCAGCAGTTCCCAAACCCCGGGACAGGGGCACACTGAAGCTTTCTTT
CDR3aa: CASSSQTPGQGHTEAFF

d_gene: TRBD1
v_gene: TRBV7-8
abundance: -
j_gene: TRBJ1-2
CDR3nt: TGTGCCAGCAGCGACCGGGACAGGGGCGAGTATGGCTACACCTTC
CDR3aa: CASSDRDRGEYGYTF

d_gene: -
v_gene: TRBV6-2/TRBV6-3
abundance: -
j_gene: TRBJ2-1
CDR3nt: TGTGCCAGCAGTTTCAGGGATTATGAGCAGTTCTTC
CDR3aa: CASSFRDYEQFF

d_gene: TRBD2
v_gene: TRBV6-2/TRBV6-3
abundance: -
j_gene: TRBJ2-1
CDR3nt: TGTGCCAGCAGTTACCTAGGTTGGGGAGGGGCCGGGAATGAGCAGTTCTTC
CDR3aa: CASSYLGWGGAGNEQFF

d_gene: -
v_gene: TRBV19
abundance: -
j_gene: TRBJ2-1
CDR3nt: TGTGCCAGTAGTAGCGGTAGCGGCTACAATGAGCAGTTCTTC
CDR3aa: CASSSGSGYNEQFF

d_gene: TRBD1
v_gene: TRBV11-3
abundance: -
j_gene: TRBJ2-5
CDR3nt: TGTGCCAGCAGCTTAGGGGACAGGGTCGAGGAGACCCAGTACTTC
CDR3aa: CASSLGDRVEETQYF

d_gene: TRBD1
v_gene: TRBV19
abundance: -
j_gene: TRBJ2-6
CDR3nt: TGTGCCAGTAGTACAGGCGACAGGGCCGGGGCCAACGTCCTGACTTTC
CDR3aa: CASSTGDRAGANVLTF

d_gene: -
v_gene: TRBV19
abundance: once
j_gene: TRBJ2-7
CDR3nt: TGTGCCAGTAGTATCGGTCTAGGCTCGTCCGAGCAGTACTTC
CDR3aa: CASSIGLGSSEQYF